The 5 T cell receptor beta chains listed next were all sequenced from one sample in a study of blood T cell repertoires in COVID-19. Profiled with immunoSEQ multiplex PCR; TCRdb holds only in-frame clones, not every one. The data contain about 14,000 clones, 75% to 85% of them singletons. The sequenced sample consisted of peripheral blood. The receptors shown here come from a woman aged 45-65 years with active or convalescent COVID-19.

This clone was seen more than once but under ten times. CDR3 sequence: CSVPRDSMETQYF. The CDR3 region has the DNA TGCAGCGTTCCCAGGGACTCTATGGAGACCCAGTACTTC. V and J are TRBV29-1 and TRBJ2-5; D is perhaps TRBD2 (6 bases). The CDR3 loop spans 13 amino acids. Trimming removed 5 bases at V and 5 bases at J, with 15 bases between. Germline V gives CDR1 SQVTM, CDR2 ANQGSEA.

J is TRBJ1-1 and V is TRBV9, with D hard to call. The CDR3 loop spans 15 amino acids. The V end lost 1 base, the J end lost 6 bases, and 16 bases lay between the germline ends. Germline loops: CDR1 SGDLS, CDR2 YYNGEE. CDR3 sequence reads: CASSVSLSVGAEAFF. CDR3 DNA: TGTGCCAGCAGCGTATCCCTAAGCGTAGGTGCTGAAGCTTTCTTT.

The chain uses TRBV2 and TRBJ2-7, with TRBD2 identical over 15 bases. CDR3 size: 14 residues. Trimming took 5 bases from V and 7 from J; bases not matched to a gene: 3. Germline values: CDR1 SNHLY, CDR2 FYNNEI. The CDR3 here is CASSPGLAGGEQYF. CDR3 DNA: TGTGCCAGCAGTCCGGGACTAGCGGGAGGTGAGCAGTACTTC.

CDR3 sequence (DNA): TGTGCCAGCAGCTTGGCGGGCCACAACAGGGGGCAGCAGAAGACCCAGTACTTC. It yields the protein CASSLAGHNRGQQKTQYF. The chain combines TRBV5-6 with TRBJ2-5; TRBD1 aligns across 9 bases. The CDR3 spans 18 residues. The V segment lost 0 bases and the J segment 6 bases; nucleotides outside the gene matches: 15. Germline V lookup: CDR1 SGHDT, CDR2 YYEEEE.

The chain has TRBV7-3 and TRBJ2-5; 10 bases are shared with TRBD2. The CDR3 loop spans 15 amino acids. The junction had 2 bases not matched to a gene; V was cut back by 3 bases and J by 1 base. Germline CDR1 reads SGHTA; CDR2 reads FQGTGA. CDR3 loop: CASSFSGGPQETQYF. The DNA for the CDR3 is TGTGCCAGCAGCTTTAGCGGGGGGCCCCAAGAGACCCAGTACTTC.